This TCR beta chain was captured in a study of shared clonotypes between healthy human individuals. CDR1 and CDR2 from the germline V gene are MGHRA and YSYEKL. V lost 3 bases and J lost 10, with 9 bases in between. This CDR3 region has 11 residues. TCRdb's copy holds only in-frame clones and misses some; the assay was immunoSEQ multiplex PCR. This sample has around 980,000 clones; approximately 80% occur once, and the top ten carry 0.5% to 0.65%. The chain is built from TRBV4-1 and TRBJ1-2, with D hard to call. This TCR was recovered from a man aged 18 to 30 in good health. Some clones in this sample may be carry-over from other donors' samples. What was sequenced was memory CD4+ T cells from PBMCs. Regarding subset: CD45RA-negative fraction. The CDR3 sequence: CASSQNKDYTF. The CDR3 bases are TGCGCCAGCAGCCAGAATAAGGACTACACCTTC.